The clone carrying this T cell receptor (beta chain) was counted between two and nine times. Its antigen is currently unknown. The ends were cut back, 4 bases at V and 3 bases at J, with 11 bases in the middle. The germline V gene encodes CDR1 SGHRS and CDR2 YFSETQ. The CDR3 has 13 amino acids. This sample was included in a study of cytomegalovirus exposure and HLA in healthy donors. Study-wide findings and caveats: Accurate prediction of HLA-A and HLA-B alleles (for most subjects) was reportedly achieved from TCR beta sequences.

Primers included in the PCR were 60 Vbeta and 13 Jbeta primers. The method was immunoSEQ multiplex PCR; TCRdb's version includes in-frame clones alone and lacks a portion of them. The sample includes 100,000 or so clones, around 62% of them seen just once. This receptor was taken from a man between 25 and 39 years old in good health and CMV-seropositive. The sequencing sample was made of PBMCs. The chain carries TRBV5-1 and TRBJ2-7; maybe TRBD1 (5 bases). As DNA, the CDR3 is TGCGCCAGCAGCGGACAACTACTCTACGAGCAGTACTTC. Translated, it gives CASSGQLLYEQYF.